This T cell receptor beta chain came from a study of blood T cell repertoires in COVID-19. In the study overall: Researchers got acute and convalescent COVID-19 samples from the United States, Italy and Spain. T cells, B-cell-depleted T cells, or PBMCs provided the cDNA or gDNA that served as material.

The CDR3 loop spans 15 amino acids. Germline assignment: CDR1 LGHNA and CDR2 YSLEER. V was pared by 4 bases and J by 0 bases, with 10 bases between. Per the original methods: Reference gene primer amplification yielded estimated nucleated cell counts. Assay: immunoSEQ multiplex PCR; the TCRdb copy retains only in-frame clones and omits some. V, J and clone size derive from that table, while D and trimming were established from the DNA sequence. Of 80,000 to 90,000 clones listed, about 83% are singletons. The V gene is TRBV4-3, the J gene TRBJ2-1, with D possibly matching TRBD1 (5 bases). Sequences were obtained from peripheral blood. The TCR sequence derives from a man between 60 and 75 years old with acute or convalescent COVID-19. The CDR3 nucleotides are TGCGCCAGCAGCCCGGACACGGGCTCCTACAATGAGCAGTTCTTC. It translates to CASSPDTGSYNEQFF.